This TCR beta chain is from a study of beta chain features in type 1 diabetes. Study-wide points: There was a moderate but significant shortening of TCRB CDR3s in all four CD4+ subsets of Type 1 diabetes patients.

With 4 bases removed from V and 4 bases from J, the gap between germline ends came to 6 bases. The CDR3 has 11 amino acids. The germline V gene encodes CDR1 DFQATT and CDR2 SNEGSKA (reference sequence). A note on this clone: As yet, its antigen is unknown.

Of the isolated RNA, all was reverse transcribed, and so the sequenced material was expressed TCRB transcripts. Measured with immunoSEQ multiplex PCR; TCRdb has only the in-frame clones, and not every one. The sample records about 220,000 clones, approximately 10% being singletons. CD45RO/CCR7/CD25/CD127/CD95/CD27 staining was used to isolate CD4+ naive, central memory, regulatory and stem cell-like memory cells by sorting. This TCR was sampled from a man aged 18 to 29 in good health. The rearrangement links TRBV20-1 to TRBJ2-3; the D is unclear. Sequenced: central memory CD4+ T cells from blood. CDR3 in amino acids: CSATPSDTQYF. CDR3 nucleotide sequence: TGCAGTGCTACCCCATCAGATACGCAGTATTTT.